This T cell receptor beta chain was retrieved from a study of T cells in Graves' hyperthyroidism and ophthalmopathy. Study outcomes and limitations: The model's output predicted ophthalmopathy at a median of around 6.9 months prior to onset.

PBMCs were obtained from roughly 10 ml fresh peripheral blood. Template material for amplifying TCR beta CDR3 regions consisted of RNA transcripts. First-round RT-PCR with HTBI primers amplified the TCR CDR3 region. One entry per CDR3 protein, called by TCRdb with MiXCR from the multiplex PCR reads. The sample holds 700,000 or so distinct CDR3 sequences, about a sixth seen once. This CDR3 spans 15 amino acids. In germline, CDR1 is SGHRS, CDR2 YFSETQ. Germline trimming cut 4 bases from V and 9 bases from J; bases unmatched to any gene: 9. Of note for this clonotype: Its antigen is not known.

Sequencing was done on a sample of blood. This receptor was taken from a man aged 18 to 35 with Graves' hyperthyroidism. The chain links TRBV5-1 to TRBJ2-1; 11 bases are shared with TRBD2. Here the CDR3 reads CASSTPLAGASEQFF. In DNA form, the CDR3 reads TGCGCCAGCAGCACCCCACTAGCGGGAGCTAGTGAGCAGTTCTTC.